This is a list of T cell receptor beta chains from one sample in a study of blood T cell repertoires in COVID-19. Sequencing used immunoSEQ multiplex PCR; TCRdb keeps in-frame clones, though not all of them. The data hold approximately 110,000 clones, with roughly 88% observed a single time. Sequenced: peripheral blood. The receptors were gathered from a woman aged 70-85 years with acute or convalescent COVID-19. CDR3s include the opening cysteine and the closing phenylalanine or tryptophan. The D gene is left open where the match is weak. Clone size is stated in some rows and not others, as once, few, many or a class when expanded.

>.|TRBV6-2/TRBV6-3|TRBJ1-3|.
TGTGCCAGCAGCCTCCCGGGTAGCTCTGGAAACACCATATATTTT
CASSLPGSSGNTIYF
>.|TRBV7-8|TRBJ2-7|TRBD2
TGTGCCACCCAGGCTAGCGGGAGGACCTACGAGCAGTACTTC
CATQASGRTYEQYF
>few|TRBV7-3|TRBJ2-1|TRBD2
TGTGCCAGCAGCTCTATGGTCCGGACTAGCGGGGGGGAGCAGTTCTTC
CASSSMVRTSGGEQFF
>.|TRBV11-2|TRBJ1-1|.
TGTGCCAGCAGCTTGCAGGTCGGCACGATAAACACTGAAGCTTTCTTT
CASSLQVGTINTEAFF
>.|TRBV20-1|TRBJ1-2|.
TGCAGTGCTAGAGCCCTCTATGGCTACACCTTC
CSARALYGYTF
>.|TRBV5-6|TRBJ2-3|TRBD2
TGTGCCAGCAGCCCCTTGACTAGCGGGAGCACAGATACGCAGTATTTT
CASSPLTSGSTDTQYF
>once|TRBV27|TRBJ1-6|.
TGTGCCAGCAGTCTGCCCCCGGGTCAATTTTATAATTCACCCCTCCACTTT
CASSLPPGQFYNSPLHF
>.|TRBV7-8|TRBJ2-1|.
TGTGCCAGCAGCTTAGGCCTATCCCAGGGGGGCGAGCAGTTCTTC
CASSLGLSQGGEQFF
>.|TRBV14|TRBJ1-1|.
TGTGCCAGCAGCCAAGGTGGGCGCCGTGAAGCTTTCTTT
CASSQGGRREAFF
>.|TRBV6-5|TRBJ2-7|TRBD2
TGTGCCAGCTCGCTTAGCGGGATTACGCGAGAGCAGTACTTC
CASSLSGITREQYF
>.|TRBV6-5|TRBJ2-5|TRBD1
TGTGCCAGCACAAACACAGGGGGCGGGCAAGAGACCCAGTACTTC
CASTNTGGGQETQYF
>.|TRBV5-1|TRBJ2-1|TRBD1
TGCGCCAGCAGCCCGCAGGGGGTTCTCAGCTCCTACAATGAGCAGTTCTTC
CASSPQGVLSSYNEQFF
>.|TRBV18|TRBJ2-7|TRBD2
TGTGCCAGCTCACCACCAGAGAATAGCGGGGGCTACGAGCAGTACTTC
CASSPPENSGGYEQYF
>.|TRBV19|TRBJ1-4|.
TGTGCCAGTAGTACTTCCGGGGGAGGAGAGTTTGGGCTGTTTTTT
CASSTSGGGEFGLFF